These T cell receptor beta chains were read from a single sample in a study of T-cell memory formation after mild COVID-19. A single record per CDR3 protein comes from TCRdb applying MiXCR to the 5' RACE reads. Here the sample spans nearly 350,000 distinct CDR3 sequences, 10% to 15% being singletons. Sequences were obtained from PBMCs or a T cell subset sorted from them (not recorded which). Receptor source: a man between 18 and 35 years old who had mild COVID-19 (a few samples of this study predate the infection). Cell type and time point are not known. The CDR3 runs from the conserved cysteine through the conserved F or W. Fields, in order: V gene, J gene, clone size, D gene, CDR3 DNA, CDR3 protein. A D gene is named only where the DNA matches it firmly. Clone size is not always given. Where it is, it says once, few, many or a class for expanded clones.

>TRBV3-1|TRBJ1-3|few|.
TGTGCCAGCAGCCCTTCAGCCTCCTCTGGAAACACCATATATTTT
CASSPSASSGNTIYF
>TRBV4-1|TRBJ1-1|few|.
TGCGCCAGCAGCCAAGGCTCCGTCGGGCGAACTGAAGCTTTCTTT
CASSQGSVGRTEAFF
>TRBV11-2|TRBJ2-3|many|TRBD1
TGTGCCAGCAGCCAAAAGACAGGGGAGGATACGCAGTATTTT
CASSQKTGEDTQYF
>TRBV6-5|TRBJ1-1|many|TRBD1
TGTGCCAGCAGTTACCCCGGGACAGAAGGAGCTTTCTTT
CASSYPGTEGAFF
>TRBV6-5|TRBJ2-2|few|TRBD1
TGTGCCAGCAGCCCCAGGGACAGACCGACGTTAAGGAACACCGGGGAGCTGTTTTTT
CASSPRDRPTLRNTGELFF
>TRBV7-6|TRBJ1-4|many|.
TGTGCCAGCAGCTTAGTCCAGGGAGGAGGAGAAAAACTGTTTTTT
CASSLVQGGGEKLFF
>TRBV6-5|TRBJ2-7|.|TRBD1
TGTGCCAGCAGTTACTCCAAGGGGACAGGTTCCTCCGAGCAGTACTTC
CASSYSKGTGSSEQYF
>TRBV5-5|TRBJ2-4|few|.
TGTGCCAGCAGCTTGGATCGGGGAGTCTCAATTCAGTACTTC
CASSLDRGVSIQYF
>TRBV2|TRBJ2-3|few|.
TGTGCCAGCACTCGTGAGGGCACAGATACGCAGTATTTT
CASTREGTDTQYF
>TRBV12-3/TRBV12-4|TRBJ1-1|many|TRBD1
TGTGCCAGCAGTTTAGACCAGGGGGTATTGGCCACTGAAGCTTTCTTT
CASSLDQGVLATEAFF
>TRBV4-1|TRBJ1-5|.|TRBD1
TGCGCCAGCAGCCACGGACAGGGTTATCAGCCCCAGCATTTT
CASSHGQGYQPQHF
>TRBV30|TRBJ2-1|few|.
TGTGCCTGGAGTGGGGGGGTCTCCTACAATGAGCAGTTCTTC
CAWSGGVSYNEQFF
>TRBV7-2|TRBJ1-2|.|TRBD1
TGTGCCAGCAGCCCGGGACAGGTCCCCGCTCGGCATGGCTACACCTTC
CASSPGQVPARHGYTF
>TRBV6-2/TRBV6-3|TRBJ2-1|many|.
TGTGCCAGCAGTTCAACGAGGGGGGTCAATGAGCAGTTCTTC
CASSSTRGVNEQFF